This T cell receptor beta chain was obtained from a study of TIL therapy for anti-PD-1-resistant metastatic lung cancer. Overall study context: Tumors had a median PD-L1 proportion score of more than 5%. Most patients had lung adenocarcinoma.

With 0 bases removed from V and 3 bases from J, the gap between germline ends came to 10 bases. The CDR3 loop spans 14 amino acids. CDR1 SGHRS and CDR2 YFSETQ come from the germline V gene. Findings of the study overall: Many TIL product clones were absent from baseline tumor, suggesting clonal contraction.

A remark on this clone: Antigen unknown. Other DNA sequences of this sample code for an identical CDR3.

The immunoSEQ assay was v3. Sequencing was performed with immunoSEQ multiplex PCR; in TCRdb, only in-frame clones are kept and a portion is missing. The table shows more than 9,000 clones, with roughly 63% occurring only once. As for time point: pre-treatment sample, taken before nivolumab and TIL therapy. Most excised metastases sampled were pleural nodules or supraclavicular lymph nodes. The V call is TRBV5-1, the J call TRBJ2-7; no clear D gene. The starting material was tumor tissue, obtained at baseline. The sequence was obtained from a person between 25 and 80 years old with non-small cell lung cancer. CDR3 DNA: TGCGCCAGCAGCTTGGCAGGAATGGACTACGAGCAGTACTTC. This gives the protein CASSLAGMDYEQYF. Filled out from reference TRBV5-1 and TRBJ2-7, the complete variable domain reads KAGVTQTPRYLIKTRGQQVTLSCSPISGHRSVSWYQQTPGQGLQFLFEYFSETQRNKGNFPGRFSGRQFSNSRSEMNVSTLELGDSALYLCASSLAGMDYEQYFGPGTRLTVT.